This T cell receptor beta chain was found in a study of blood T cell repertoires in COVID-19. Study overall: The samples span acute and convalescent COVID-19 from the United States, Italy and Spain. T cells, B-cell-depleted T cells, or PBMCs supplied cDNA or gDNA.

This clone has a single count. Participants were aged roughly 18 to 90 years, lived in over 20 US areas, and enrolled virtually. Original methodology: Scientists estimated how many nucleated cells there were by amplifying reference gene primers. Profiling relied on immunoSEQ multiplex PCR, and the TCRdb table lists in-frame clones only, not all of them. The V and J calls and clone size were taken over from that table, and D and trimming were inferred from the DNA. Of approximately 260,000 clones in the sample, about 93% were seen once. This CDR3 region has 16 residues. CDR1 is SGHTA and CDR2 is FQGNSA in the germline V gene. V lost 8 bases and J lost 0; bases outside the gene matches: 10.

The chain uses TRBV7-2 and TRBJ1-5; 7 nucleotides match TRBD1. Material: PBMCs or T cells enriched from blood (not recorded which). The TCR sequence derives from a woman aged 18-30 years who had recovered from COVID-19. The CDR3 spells CASGRDSQYSNQPQHF. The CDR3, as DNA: TGTGCCAGCGGGCGGGACAGTCAATATAGCAATCAGCCCCAGCATTTT.